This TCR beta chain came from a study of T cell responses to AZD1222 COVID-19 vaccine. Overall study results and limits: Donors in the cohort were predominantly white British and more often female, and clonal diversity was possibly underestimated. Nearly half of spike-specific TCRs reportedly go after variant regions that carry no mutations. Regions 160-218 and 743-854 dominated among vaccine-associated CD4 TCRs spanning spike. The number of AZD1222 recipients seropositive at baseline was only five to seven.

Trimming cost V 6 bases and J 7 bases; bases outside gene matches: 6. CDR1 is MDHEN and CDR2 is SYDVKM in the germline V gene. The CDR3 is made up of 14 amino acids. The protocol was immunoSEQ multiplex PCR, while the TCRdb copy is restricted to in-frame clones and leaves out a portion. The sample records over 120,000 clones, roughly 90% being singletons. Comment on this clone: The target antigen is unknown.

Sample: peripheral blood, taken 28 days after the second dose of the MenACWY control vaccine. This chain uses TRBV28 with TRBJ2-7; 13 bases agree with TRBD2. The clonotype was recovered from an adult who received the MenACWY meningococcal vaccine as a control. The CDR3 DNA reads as TGTGCCAGCAGCTATACTAGCGGGAGGGGAGAGCAGTACTTC. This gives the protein CASSYTSGRGEQYF.